The following is a T cell receptor beta chain sequence with its context. Its specificity is not known. The sample is drawn from a study of Ad26.COV2.S vaccination and SARS-CoV-2 variants. Study details: The study gave Ad26.COV2.S intramuscularly, once or twice 56 days apart. Study-wide results and caveats: Analyses that measured TCR breadth and depth may have underestimated total T cell responses. Non-spike TCR breadth showed similarity between vaccine and placebo recipients.

This sample's treatment: some 19 received Ad26.COV2.S at low or high dose, single or two shots; several received placebo; per-sample allocation not given. It was on day 63 after the first vaccine or placebo injection that samples were taken. An Ad26 vector was used to express Wuhan-strain SARS-CoV-2 spike as the vaccine. Some clones are missing from TCRdb's copy, which holds only in-frame ones; the method was immunoSEQ multiplex PCR. The repertoire holds nearly 400,000 clones, with 70% to 90% as singletons. Germline-derived CDR1 and CDR2 are KGHSH and LQKENI. Germline trimming cut 1 base from V and 2 bases from J; bases unmatched to any gene: 10. The CDR3 covers 17 residues.

This sequence originates from a person aged 18-60 years who received the Ad26.COV2.S COVID-19 vaccine or a placebo. The chain is built from TRBV18 and TRBJ2-5; TRBD1 matches at 7 bases. This specimen consisted of peripheral blood, obtained in a trial of Ad26.COV2.S vaccine versus placebo. The CDR3 nucleotides read TGTGCCAGCTCACCACGGGACAGCGGTTTGAGACAAGAGACCCAGTACTTC. Protein sequence: CASSPRDSGLRQETQYF.